A single sample is the source of the 14 T cell receptor beta chains below, sequenced in a study of blood T cells in healthy people across ages. A second PCR, run for about 6 to 12 cycles, used a sample-barcoded 5' primer plus a J-beta primer mix. Each CDR3 protein gets one entry after TCRdb re-called the 5' RACE reads with MiXCR. The table records fewer than 950,000 distinct CDR3 sequences, 40% to 65% of them present only once. The material sequenced was blood. The receptors stem from an elderly man in good health.

The J gene is TRBJ1-1, the V gene TRBV4-2; D gene unclear. The CDR3 sequence is 14 residues long. Trimming took off 1 base at V and 0 bases at J, with 6 bases between the two ends. Per germline, CDR1 LGHNA and CDR2 YNFKEQ. CDR3 protein: CASSQGRMNTEAFF. The CDR3 nucleotides are TGTGCCAGCAGCCAAGGACGGATGAACACTGAAGCTTTCTTT.

The chain combines TRBV6-5 with TRBJ2-1; TRBD2 might be the D (6 bases). In germline, CDR1 is MNHEY, CDR2 SVGAGI. V lost 1 base and J 5 bases, leaving 9 bases between the germline ends. This CDR3 contains 14 residues. Here the CDR3 DNA reads TGTGCCAGCAGTTACTGGCGGGACGACAATGAGCAGTTCTTC. Translating gives CASSYWRDDNEQFF.

This sequence joins TRBV20-1 and TRBJ2-1; D gene unclear. The germline V and J ends were trimmed by 0 bases and 8 bases, with 11 bases remaining between them. The CDR3 has 13 amino acids. CDR1 is DFQATT and CDR2 is SNEGSKA in the germline V gene (reference sequence). DNA for the CDR3: TGCAGTGCTAGAGATCAGGTAGCCGATGAGCAGTTCTTC. This gives the protein CSARDQVADEQFF.

This clonotype was seen a handful of times. This rearrangement joins TRBV20-1 to TRBJ2-5; 11 nucleotides line up with TRBD2. Germline loops: CDR1 DFQATT, CDR2 SNEGSKA (reference sequence). V shed 3 bases, J shed 2 bases, and the junction held 5 bases outside the gene matches. CDR3 length: 15 residues. As DNA, the CDR3 is TGCAGTGCTAGTTCACTAGCGGGAGTTCAAGAGACCCAGTACTTC. It codes for CSASSLAGVQETQYF.

V usage is TRBV5-6 and J usage is TRBJ1-5; D ambiguous. CDR1 is SGHDT and CDR2 is YYEEEE in the germline V gene. The germline V and J ends were trimmed by 4 bases and 0 bases, with 8 bases remaining between them. There are 14 residues in the CDR3. The CDR3 nucleotides read TGTGCCAGCAGCGCCCGACCTAGCAATCAGCCCCAGCATTTT. Translation gives CASSARPSNQPQHF.

The chain combines TRBV7-2 with TRBJ2-7; D might be TRBD2 (6 bases). Deletions cut 5 bases from V and 3 bases from J, with 14 bases between. The CDR3 is 14 residues long. Per germline, CDR1 SGHTA and CDR2 FQGNSA. CDR3 amino acids: CASSLIDGGYEQYF. The CDR3 DNA reads as TGTGCCAGCAGCCTGATCGACGGGGGCTACGAGCAGTACTTC. The whole variable domain, remainder taken from reference TRBV7-2 and TRBJ2-7, is GAGVSQSPSNKVTEKGKDVELRCDPISGHTALYWYRQSLGQGLEFLIYFQGNSAPDKSGLPSDRFSAERTGGSVSTLTIQRTQQEDSAVYLCASSLIDGGYEQYFGPGTRLTVT.

The chain employs TRBV2 and TRBJ2-3; no reliable D call. Germline V lookup: CDR1 SNHLY, CDR2 FYNNEI. The ends were cut back, 9 bases at V and 2 bases at J, with 18 bases in the middle. The CDR3 loop spans 15 amino acids. CDR3 region: CARSEVGWYTDTQYF. The CDR3, as DNA: TGTGCCAGGTCAGAGGTGGGCTGGTACACAGATACGCAGTATTTT.

The chain is built from TRBV20-1 and TRBJ2-7, with TRBD2 matching 13 bases. TRBJ2-5 explains the end of the DNA better; the J call may be wrong. Germline loops: CDR1 DFQATT, CDR2 SNEGSKA (reference sequence). This CDR3 contains 17 residues. CDR3 coding DNA: TGCAGTGCCTACGTCCCGGGACTAGCGGGGCCGGAAGAGACCCAGTACTTC. It yields the protein CSAYVPGLAGPEETQYF.

This clonotype showed up just once. The J gene is TRBJ2-7, the V gene TRBV12-3 or TRBV12-4, with a possible D match to TRBD1 (5 bases). The V gene lost 6 bases and the J gene lost 2 bases, with 20 bases spanning the gap. This CDR3 has 16 amino acids. Here the CDR3 reads CASSEEGAGKPYEQYF. The CDR3 bases are TGTGCCAGCAGCGAAGAAGGGGCAGGGAAGCCCTACGAGCAGTACTTC.

J is TRBJ2-5 and V is TRBV2; D call uncertain. There are 14 residues in the CDR3. Trimming cost V 8 bases and J 4 bases, with 17 bases left between them. The germline V gene encodes CDR1 SNHLY and CDR2 FYNNEI. The CDR3 protein is CASQNGRPGETQYF. CDR3 sequence (DNA): TGTGCCAGCCAGAATGGACGGCCGGGAGAGACCCAGTACTTC.

The count of this clonotype is one. The chain combines TRBV6-1 with TRBJ2-1; TRBD1 matches 9 bases. Trimming removed 8 bases from V and 5 bases from J; junction bases left unmatched: 10. The CDR3 runs 15 residues. Germline CDR1 MNHNS, CDR2 SASEGT. CDR3 in DNA: TGTGCCAGCGACGACAGGGGGGCCTATCACAATGAGCAGTTCTTC. Residues: CASDDRGAYHNEQFF.

V and J are TRBV4-1 and TRBJ2-5, with 7 bases matching TRBD2. Germline loops: CDR1 MGHRA, CDR2 YSYEKL. With 1 base clipped from V and 0 bases from J, the junction kept 5 bases outside the gene matches. The CDR3 runs to 16 residues. The CDR3 loop reads CASSQARGTDQETQYF. CDR3 in DNA: TGCGCCAGCAGCCAAGCGCGGGGGACCGACCAAGAGACCCAGTACTTC.

The V and J genes are TRBV29-1 and TRBJ2-1, with no clear D. The germline CDR1 and CDR2 sequences are SQVTM and ANQGSEA. The CDR3 is 14 residues long. V lost 6 bases and J 2 bases, leaving 14 bases between the germline ends. The CDR3 region has the DNA TGCAGCGTCCCGACCCCGGGCACCTACAATGAGCAGTTCTTC. This translates into CSVPTPGTYNEQFF.

The J gene is TRBJ2-1, the V gene TRBV11-1; the match to TRBD2 covers 14 bases. The CDR3 is 18 amino acids. V shed 5 bases and J 4 bases; nucleotides not matched to a gene: 10. CDR1 is SGHAT and CDR2 is FQDESV in the germline V gene (reference sequence). In nucleotides, the CDR3 is TGTGCCAGCAGCCCCAGGCGGGGACTAGCGGGAGATTACAATGAGCAGTTCTTC. Translating it yields CASSPRRGLAGDYNEQFF.